The clone carrying this T cell receptor beta chain was found a few times. What it recognizes is unknown. By 5'RACE template switching, TCR cDNA was produced, with a universal primer site and UMIs added in the process. TCRdb processed the 5' RACE reads anew with MiXCR; each CDR3 protein has one entry. Among about 160,000 distinct CDR3 sequences listed, under 7.5% were seen once. The data stem from a study of T cells after yellow fever vaccination. Overall study context: Low-cell-number fractions underwent preparation using SMART-Seq v4 Ultra Low Input. Regarding the study as a whole: Shared CD4/CD8 clonotypes were a small share, likely from convergent recombination. Reappearance after the booster was seen for most primary-vaccination clones, at more than 95% CD4 and 70% to 90% CD8.

Germline lookup yields CDR1 MNHEY and CDR2 SMNVEV (reference sequence). Trimming cost V 5 bases and J 5 bases, with 12 bases left between them. CDR3 size: 14 residues. This sequence was found in a man aged 18 to 29 who received the YFV17D yellow fever vaccine. The sequencing here drew on CD4+ T cells sorted from PBMCs, taken about 5 days after the first yellow fever vaccination. This rearrangement joins TRBV27 to TRBJ1-4, with D possibly matching TRBD1 (5 bases). The CDR3 region has the DNA TGTGCCAGCAGTCGCGGGGGATACAATGAAAAACTGTTTTTT. It encodes CASSRGGYNEKLFF.